Following are 30 T cell receptor beta chains from one sample sequenced in a study of T-cell memory formation after mild COVID-19. TCRdb ran MiXCR on the 5' RACE reads and lists one entry per CDR3 protein. The data show hundreds of thousands of distinct CDR3 sequences, with 20% to 25% seen just once and approximately 13% held by the top ten. The sample was PBMCs or a T cell subset sorted from them (not recorded which). All receptors derive from an adult woman who had mild COVID-19 (a few samples of this study predate the infection). Cell type and time point are not known.

The chain carries TRBV20-1 and TRBJ2-1; tentatively, D is TRBD2 (6 bases). From germline, CDR1 is DFQATT and CDR2 SNEGSKA (reference sequence). There are 14 residues in the CDR3. Deletions cut 6 bases from V and 4 bases from J, with 16 bases between. CDR3 region: CSASARDVYNEQFF. Here the CDR3 DNA reads TGCAGTGCCTCGGCGCGGGACGTATACAATGAGCAGTTCTTC.

The table lists this clonotype with many counts. The chain combines TRBV5-5 with TRBJ2-1; TRBD1 matches 8 bases. There are 13 residues in the CDR3. CDR1 SGHKS and CDR2 YYEKEE come from the germline V gene (reference sequence). V lost 4 bases and J lost 13; bases outside the gene matches: 10. The CDR3 coding sequence is TGTGCCAGCAGCGAAAGCGTTACAGGGGGTCAGTTCTTC. This encodes CASSESVTGGQFF. The full variable domain, with the rest looked up from reference TRBV5-5 and TRBJ2-1, is DAGVTQSPTHLIKTRGQQVTLRCSPISGHKSVSWYQQVLGQGPQFIFQYYEKEERGRGNFPDRFSARQFPNYSSELNVNALLLGDSALYLCASSESVTGGQFFGPGTRLTVL.

This clonotype was found many times. Here the CDR3 reads CSSMGFESEETQYF. CDR3 nucleotides: TGCAGTTCCATGGGGTTTGAAAGCGAAGAGACCCAGTACTTC. The chain combines TRBV20-1 with TRBJ2-5; D is ambiguous. This CDR3 contains 14 residues. Germline assignment: CDR1 DFQATT and CDR2 SNEGSKA (reference sequence). Trimming stripped 8 bases from V and 3 bases from J, with 19 bases between.

The genes are TRBV19 and TRBJ1-3; D is undetermined. The V gene lost 9 bases and the J gene lost 0 bases, with 9 bases spanning the gap. Per the germline V gene, CDR1 is LNHDA and CDR2 is SQIVND (reference sequence). The CDR3 length is 13 residues. This CDR3 reads CASRSSSGNTIYF. CDR3 nucleotide sequence: TGTGCCAGCCGATCCAGCTCTGGAAACACCATATATTTT. Full variable domain (remainder filled in from reference TRBV19 and TRBJ1-3): DGGITQSPKYLFRKEGQNVTLSCEQNLNHDAMYWYRQDPGQGLRLIYYSQIVNDFQKGDIAEGYSVSREKKESFPLTVTSAQKNPTAFYLCASRSSSGNTIYFGEGSWLTVV.

This clonotype was counted many times. The chain has TRBV7-9 and TRBJ2-3; 7 bases map to TRBD2. Trimming removed 5 bases from V and 0 bases from J; junction bases left unmatched: 8. CDR3 length: 16 amino acids. Germline-derived CDR1 and CDR2 are SEHNR and FQNEAQ (reference sequence). Here the CDR3 reads CASSLIRAGSTDTQYF. The CDR3 DNA is TGTGCCAGCAGCCTAATCCGAGCGGGGAGCACAGATACGCAGTATTTT.

The sample holds a few counts of this clonotype. The gene calls are TRBV19 and TRBJ2-3; D remains ambiguous. The CDR3 covers 14 residues. V was trimmed by 3 bases and J by 2 bases, leaving 9 bases between them. In germline, CDR1 is LNHDA, CDR2 SQIVND (reference sequence). CDR3 coding DNA: TGTGCCAGTAGTATGGCCTCACTCACAGATACGCAGTATTTT. Protein sequence: CASSMASLTDTQYF.

The chain carries TRBV5-1 and TRBJ1-3; no definite D call. Deletions cut 4 bases from V and 0 bases from J, with 11 bases between. The CDR3 runs 15 residues. Germline CDR1 and CDR2: SGHRS and YFSETQ. This chain's CDR3 is CASSMDGSSGNTIYF. CDR3 nucleotide sequence: TGCGCCAGCAGCATGGACGGGAGCTCTGGAAACACCATATATTTT.

This clonotype was seen many times. A junction boundary mismatches the germline segment, possibly from a read error. The chain recombines TRBV7-3 with TRBJ2-1; D could derive from TRBD1 or TRBD2 (5 bases each). This CDR3 is 15 amino acids long. CDR1 is SGHTA, CDR2 FQGTGA, per germline. Here the CDR3 DNA reads TGCGCCAGCAGCTTGAATGGGGGCTCCTACAATGAGCAGTTCTTC. This translates into CASSLNGGSYNEQFF. The complete variable domain, with remaining parts taken from reference TRBV7-3 and TRBJ2-1, reads GAGVSQTPSNKVTEKGKYVELRCDPISGHTALYWYRQSLGQGPEFLIYFQGTGAADDSGLPNDRFFAVRPEGSVSTLKIQRTERGDSAVYLCASSLNGGSYNEQFFGPGTRLTVL.

In regard to this clonotype: Germline and junction disagree at one end, which may indicate a read error. The chain links TRBV6-1 to TRBJ1-2; D is perhaps TRBD1 (6 bases). The germline V gene has CDR1 MNHNS and CDR2 SASEGT. The CDR3 is 15 residues long. The CDR3 coding sequence is TGCTCCAGCTGCGCGGGGGGGGCCGTGAGTTATGGCTACACCTTC. It is translated as CSSCAGGAVSYGYTF.

This clonotype was observed a few times. This chain connects TRBV28 to TRBJ2-2; perhaps TRBD1 as D (6 bases). Germline lookup yields CDR1 MDHEN and CDR2 SYDVKM. The CDR3 is 14 amino acids. Trimming removed 7 bases from V and 7 bases from J, with 16 bases in between. Here the CDR3 DNA reads TGTGCCAGCACAAAGGGGGATCTGTACGGGGAGCTGTTTTTT. Translated: CASTKGDLYGELFF.

This chain joins TRBV2 and TRBJ2-7, with 12 positions matching TRBD2. V lost 3 bases, J lost 6 bases, and 6 bases stayed unmatched. This CDR3 is 15 amino acids long. The germline V gene encodes CDR1 SNHLY and CDR2 FYNNEI. CDR3 amino acids: CASSDGLAGGREQYF. The CDR3 DNA follows: TGTGCCAGCAGTGATGGGCTAGCGGGGGGGCGCGAGCAGTACTTC.

This clonotype occurred a few times. CDR3 nucleotide sequence: TGTGCCAGCGGGAGGGAGGGTACCGTAGGTGATACGCAGTATTTT. Translating gives CASGREGTVGDTQYF. This chain joins TRBV7-3 and TRBJ2-3, with 7 positions matching TRBD2. The ends lost 8 bases at V and 6 bases at J; junction bases unmatched: 14. Germline-derived CDR1 and CDR2 are SGHTA and FQGTGA. This CDR3 region has 15 residues.

The chain carries TRBV12-3 or TRBV12-4 and TRBJ2-7; 7 bases fit TRBD1. J gave up 2 bases and V 3 bases, and 7 bases lay outside the gene matches. The CDR3 loop spans 15 amino acids. CDR3 coding DNA: TGTGCCAGCAGTTTGGGGACAGTTAGGCCCTACGAGCAGTACTTC. Translation: CASSLGTVRPYEQYF.

The chain links TRBV7-3 to TRBJ2-7, with 7 bases matching TRBD1. With 4 bases clipped from V and 1 base from J, the junction kept 4 bases outside the gene matches. CDR1 and CDR2 from the germline V gene are SGHTA and FQGTGA. The CDR3 spans 14 residues. This chain's CDR3 is CASSSLGQSYEQYF. The CDR3, as DNA: TGTGCCAGCAGCTCCCTGGGACAGTCCTACGAGCAGTACTTC.

The V and J genes are TRBV7-3 and TRBJ2-5, with D hard to call. V was cut by 1 base and J by 1 base, with 4 bases left in between. The length of the CDR3 is 13 residues. CDR1 and CDR2 (germline): SGHTA, FQGTGA. The CDR3 DNA is TGTGCCAGCAGCTTAAAGCCCCAAGAGACCCAGTACTTC. Residues: CASSLKPQETQYF.

A few counts support this clonotype. This sequence joins TRBV15 and TRBJ2-1; weak D call: TRBD2 (6 bases). This CDR3 has 13 amino acids. V lost 0 bases, J lost 13 bases, and 13 bases lay in between. Germline CDR1 and CDR2: LNHNV and YYDKDF (reference sequence). The CDR3 DNA reads as TGTGCCACCAGCAGAGATAGACGGGAGAACCAGTTCTTC. It specifies CATSRDRRENQFF.

On this clonotype: Germline is not matched at one junction end, which may reflect a read error. The chain uses TRBV5-1 and TRBJ1-1, with 7 bases identical to TRBD1. Per the germline V gene, CDR1 is SGHRS and CDR2 is YFSETQ. This CDR3 is built from 16 residues. Here the CDR3 reads CASSGRGNLMNTGAFF. Written as DNA, the CDR3 is TGCGCCAGCAGCGGCAGGGGGAACCTTATGAACACTGGAGCTTTCTTT.

This clonotype showed up just a few times. V and J are TRBV11-2 and TRBJ2-1, with 10 bases that match TRBD2. Germline lookup yields CDR1 SGHAT and CDR2 FQNNGV. The CDR3 consists of 19 residues. V lost 0 bases to trimming and J lost 4 bases; unmatched junction nucleotides: 12. DNA of the CDR3: TGTGCCAGCAGCTTAGATGAAGGGCTAGCGGGAGTGTATTACAATGAGCAGTTCTTC. The encoded protein is CASSLDEGLAGVYYNEQFF.

This clonotype was seen a few times. V gene TRBV5-1 combines with J gene TRBJ2-1; 9 bases are shared with TRBD2. Germline V lookup: CDR1 SGHRS, CDR2 YFSETQ. J was trimmed by 9 bases and V by 5 bases; bases with no gene match: 6. This CDR3 contains 13 residues. The CDR3 spells CASRRTSEAEQFF. CDR3 DNA sequence: TGCGCCAGCAGACGGACTAGCGAGGCTGAGCAGTTCTTC.

The CDR3 sequence: CASSLDGHNSPLHF. In nucleotides, the CDR3 is TGTGCCAGCAGCTTAGACGGGCATAATTCACCCCTCCACTTT. The chain links TRBV7-3 to TRBJ1-6, with no clear D. The ends were cut back, 2 bases at V and 5 bases at J, with 7 bases in the middle. CDR3 length equals 14 residues. Germline CDR1 is SGHTA and CDR2 is FQGTGA. The full variable domain, rest sourced from reference TRBV7-3 and TRBJ1-6, is GAGVSQTPSNKVTEKGKYVELRCDPISGHTALYWYRQSLGQGPEFLIYFQGTGAADDSGLPNDRFFAVRPEGSVSTLKIQRTERGDSAVYLCASSLDGHNSPLHFGNGTRLTVT.

The chain uses TRBV5-6 and TRBJ1-1; 7 bases are a match to TRBD1. CDR1 is SGHDT and CDR2 is YYEEEE in the germline V gene. The CDR3 loop spans 13 amino acids. Trimming at V came to 3 bases and at J to 5 bases, leaving 4 bases not matched to a gene. The CDR3 DNA reads TGTGCCAGCAGCTCAGGACAGGAAACTGAAGCTTTCTTT. Translating gives CASSSGQETEAFF.

The chain carries TRBV12-3 or TRBV12-4 and TRBJ1-3; D remains unclear. CDR3 length: 12 amino acids. Trimming left V 1 base short and J 5 bases short, with 3 bases between. The chain's CDR3 is CASSLDRNTIYF. The CDR3 nucleotides are TGTGCCAGCAGTTTAGACAGAAACACCATATATTTT.

J is TRBJ2-2 and V is TRBV29-1; D ambiguous. The germline CDR1 and CDR2 sequences are SQVTM and ANQGSEA. Deletions cut 4 bases from V and 5 bases from J, with 14 bases between. This CDR3 has 14 amino acids. CDR3 sequence reads: CSVAPTGATGELFF. The CDR3 DNA reads as TGCAGCGTTGCCCCCACCGGAGCGACCGGGGAGCTGTTTTTT.

This clonotype occurred a few times. The chain combines TRBV29-1 with TRBJ2-2; 12 nucleotides match TRBD2. The CDR3 spans 15 residues. CDR1 and CDR2 (germline): SQVTM, ANQGSEA. V shed 3 bases, J shed 3 bases, and the junction held 2 bases outside the gene matches. CDR3 in DNA: TGCAGCGTTGAGGCTAGCGGGAGGGACACCGGGGAGCTGTTTTTT. Protein sequence: CSVEASGRDTGELFF.

The chain recombines TRBV20-1 with TRBJ2-7, with 12 bases matching TRBD2. J lost 5 bases, V lost 0 bases, and 5 bases had no gene match. There are 15 residues in the CDR3. The germline V gene has CDR1 DFQATT and CDR2 SNEGSKA (reference sequence). The chain's CDR3 is CSARDPRLAGDEQYF. The CDR3, as DNA: TGCAGTGCTAGAGATCCGCGACTAGCGGGAGACGAGCAGTACTTC.

The rearrangement links TRBV11-2 to TRBJ2-3; D is possibly TRBD1 (6 bases). Germline V lookup: CDR1 SGHAT, CDR2 FQNNGV. This CDR3 contains 17 residues. The V end was cut by 1 base, the J end by 6 bases, with 20 bases between. This CDR3 reads CASSLGGAGKTGDTQYF. The CDR3 DNA is TGTGCCAGCAGCTTAGGAGGGGCAGGCAAGACAGGCGATACGCAGTATTTT.

The chain links TRBV20-1 to TRBJ2-3, with no clear D. Germline V gene sequence: CDR1 DFQATT, CDR2 SNEGSKA (reference sequence). The CDR3 runs 14 residues. V was pared by 5 bases and J by 1 base, with 13 bases between. In nucleotides, the CDR3 is TGCAGTGCTCCACGACCCGACGGCACAGATACGCAGTATTTT. Translating it yields CSAPRPDGTDTQYF.

The chain is built from TRBV19 and TRBJ1-4; 7 positions match TRBD1. Losses at the gene ends were 8 bases for V and 5 bases for J; bases not matched to a gene: 5. This CDR3 is 13 amino acids long. Germline V CDR1 and CDR2: LNHDA, SQIVND (reference sequence). This chain's CDR3 is CASSTGPNEKLFF. The CDR3 region has the DNA TGTGCCAGTTCGACAGGGCCAAATGAAAAACTGTTTTTT.

This clonotype was seen a handful of times. V is TRBV29-1 and J is TRBJ2-1, with TRBD2 as a possible D gene (7 bases). Between the trimmed V and J ends, which lost 6 bases and 10 bases, there was a span of 22 bases. The V gene's germline CDR1 is SQVTM and CDR2 ANQGSEA. The CDR3 runs 14 residues. CDR3 amino acids: CSVRRGTTSREQFF. The CDR3 region has the DNA TGCAGCGTCCGAAGGGGGACTACTAGTCGCGAGCAGTTCTTC.

The chain is built from TRBV9 and TRBJ2-1; 11 bases line up with TRBD2. With 0 bases clipped from V and 7 bases from J, the junction kept 3 bases outside the gene matches. The CDR3 spans 15 residues. Per germline, CDR1 SGDLS and CDR2 YYNGEE. The CDR3 DNA reads as TGTGCCAGCAGCGTAGACCGGACTAGCGGGAATGAGCAGTTCTTC. This codes for CASSVDRTSGNEQFF.